Presented here are 24 T cell receptor beta chains from one specimen sequenced in a study of T cells in Graves' hyperthyroidism and ophthalmopathy. Researchers took RNA transcripts and amplified the TCR beta CDR3 regions from them. The HTBI primer set was used in a first-round RT-PCR of the TCR CDR3. TCRdb itself ran the multiplex PCR reads through MiXCR, one entry per CDR3 protein. The table lists about 540,000 distinct CDR3 sequences, about half of them singletons, with about 7.9% in the top ten. The sample taken for sequencing was peripheral blood or thyroid tissue (not recorded which). These receptors originate from a woman between 18 and 29 years old with Graves' hyperthyroidism.

J is TRBJ2-7 and V is TRBV7-2; 7 bases are shared with TRBD1. CDR1 SGHTA and CDR2 FQGNSA come from the germline V gene. With V trimmed by 6 bases and J by 2 bases, 7 bases remained unmatched. The CDR3 has 14 residues. DNA for the CDR3: TGTGCCAGCAGGACCCTCGGGACAGCCTACGAGCAGTACTTC. Translating it yields CASRTLGTAYEQYF.

J is TRBJ2-7 and V is TRBV2, with a possible D match to TRBD2 (6 bases). CDR1 is SNHLY, CDR2 FYNNEI, per germline. CDR3 length: 16 residues. Trimming took off 5 bases at V and 7 bases at J, with 24 bases between the two ends. The CDR3 protein is CASSYSAGPLWIEQYF. The CDR3 nucleotides read TGTGCCAGCAGTTACTCCGCGGGACCACTATGGATTGAGCAGTACTTC.

This chain uses TRBV7-3 with TRBJ2-7, with 11 nucleotides matching TRBD1. J was trimmed by 9 bases and V by 5 bases; bases with no gene match: 12. Looked up from germline, CDR1 is SGHTA and CDR2 is FQGTGA. The CDR3 contains 15 residues. The CDR3 loop reads CASSPRDRGTDTQYF. CDR3 nucleotide sequence: TGTGCCAGCAGCCCCCGGGACAGGGGGACAGATACGCAGTACTTC.

This clonotype has only a few counts. The rearrangement uses TRBV5-1 and TRBJ2-7; 10 bases agree with TRBD1. The trim removed 3 bases at V and 7 bases at J, leaving 10 bases unmatched. Germline CDR1 reads SGHRS; CDR2 reads YFSETQ. This CDR3 is built from 15 residues. In DNA, the CDR3 is TGCGCCAGCAGCTCTCTGGGGACAGGGGAAGTTGAGCAGTACTTC. This codes for CASSSLGTGEVEQYF.

Comments on this clonotype: A much larger clone differs from this one at a single base, so this may be a read error. The gene calls are TRBV7-9 and TRBJ1-3, with 8 nucleotides matching TRBD1. Germline lookup yields CDR1 SEHNR and CDR2 FQNEAQ (reference sequence). The CDR3 length is 13 residues. The CDR3 protein is CATRTGRGNPIYF. The DNA of the CDR3 is TGTGCCACCCGGACAGGGCGAGGAAACCCCATATATTTT.

A word on this clonotype: One end of the junction does not line up with germline, which may come from a read error. This chain connects TRBV7-2 to TRBJ2-7; 8 bases map to TRBD2. This CDR3 comprises 17 residues. Germline lookup yields CDR1 SGHTA and CDR2 FQGNSA. Here the CDR3 DNA reads TGCGCCAGCAGCCAAGTAGTAGAGCGGGAGATCTGGTACGAGCAGTACTTC. The encoded protein is CASSQVVEREIWYEQYF.

In regard to this clonotype: One base away lies a much larger clone, so this may be a sequencing read error. The rearrangement links TRBV29-1 to TRBJ1-2; 8 bases fit TRBD1. CDR1 and CDR2 (germline): SQVTM, ANQGSEA. The CDR3 is made up of 14 amino acids. V lost 4 bases to trimming and J lost 4 bases; unmatched junction nucleotides: 8. CDR3 nucleotides: TGCAGCGTTGTTGGTTCAGGGGGCGTCTATGGCTACACCTTC. This encodes CSVVGSGGVYGYTF. Combining the CDR3 with reference TRBV29-1 and TRBJ1-2 gives the whole variable domain SAVISQKPSRDICQRGTSLTIQCQVDSQVTMMFWYRQQPGQSLTLIATANQGSEATYESGFVIDKFPISRPNLTFSTLTVSNMSPEDSSIYLCSVVGSGGVYGYTFGSGTRLTVV.

In DNA, the CDR3 is TGTGCCAGCAGCTTAGGCTTCAGGGACCCCTATGGCTACACCTTC. It codes for CASSLGFRDPYGYTF. The rearrangement joins TRBV7-8 to TRBJ1-2, with TRBD1 as a possible D gene (5 bases). The V end was cut by 1 base, the J end by 4 bases, with 13 bases between. Germline CDR1 and CDR2: SGHVS and FQNEAQ. CDR3 size: 15 residues.

The V gene is TRBV24-1, the J gene TRBJ2-2, with 10 bases lining up with TRBD1. This CDR3 is built from 17 residues. In germline, CDR1 is KGHDR, CDR2 SFDVKD. J was trimmed by 3 bases and V by 5 bases; bases with no gene match: 8. The CDR3 region is CATSARDRGLDTGELFF. In DNA, the CDR3 is TGTGCCACCAGTGCTAGAGACAGGGGGCTAGACACCGGGGAGCTGTTTTTT.

This clonotype was seen only a few times. The V and J genes are TRBV20-1 and TRBJ2-7; 7 bases align to TRBD1. The CDR3 contains 14 residues. The germline V gene has CDR1 DFQATT and CDR2 SNEGSKA (reference sequence). The junction had 5 bases not matched to a gene; V was cut back by 3 bases and J by 0 bases. DNA for the CDR3: TGCAGTGCTAGGGTGGGACAGAACTCCTACGAGCAGTACTTC. Encoded protein: CSARVGQNSYEQYF.

The sample holds a few counts of this clonotype. V gene TRBV7-9 combines with J gene TRBJ1-2; 7 bases map to TRBD1. V shed 6 bases, J shed 4 bases, and the junction held 5 bases outside the gene matches. The germline V gene encodes CDR1 SEHNR and CDR2 FQNEAQ (reference sequence). This CDR3 region has 13 residues. The CDR3 is CASSSTGVYGYTF. CDR3 nucleotides: TGTGCCAGCAGTTCTACAGGGGTCTATGGCTACACCTTC.

There are many counts of this clonotype. The chain combines TRBV6-6 with TRBJ2-5, with 8 nucleotides matching TRBD2. The germline gives CDR1 MNHNY, CDR2 SVGAGI (reference sequence). With 8 bases clipped from V and 5 bases from J, the junction kept 7 bases outside the gene matches. CDR3 length: 13 amino acids. The CDR3 nucleotides read TGTGCCAGCTCTCGGGAGGGCCGGGAGACCCAGTACTTC. It translates to CASSREGRETQYF.

This clonotype appeared many times. This chain links TRBV9 with TRBJ1-2, with 8 bases matching TRBD1. After removal of 4 bases from V and 5 bases from J, the junction contained 10 bases not matched to a gene. Per germline, CDR1 SGDLS and CDR2 YYNGEE. The CDR3 totals 15 residues. The CDR3 loop is CASSSGQGKVYGYTF. The CDR3 nucleotides read TGTGCCAGCAGCTCTGGACAGGGAAAAGTGTATGGCTACACCTTC.

Worth noting for this clonotype: A clone one base away is much larger, so this may be a read error. The V gene is TRBV19, the J gene TRBJ2-6; TRBD2 is a possible D gene (6 bases). Trimming shortened V by 1 base and J by 3 bases, and 7 bases separated the two germline ends. Germline V lookup: CDR1 LNHDA, CDR2 SQIVND (reference sequence). The CDR3 is 15 amino acids. CDR3 sequence: CASSIAGDGANVLTF. CDR3 DNA sequence: TGTGCCAGTAGTATAGCGGGGGATGGGGCCAACGTCCTGACTTTC.

The chain employs TRBV25-1 and TRBJ2-7; 9 bases are a match to TRBD2. This CDR3 has 16 residues. CDR1 is MGHDK, CDR2 SYGVNS, per germline. The J segment lost 2 bases and the V segment lost 4 bases, leaving 9 bases of the junction unmatched. The CDR3 coding sequence is TGTGCCAGCAGTGCTAGGGAATTAGCGGGGGCCTACGAGCAGTACTTC. Its protein product is CASSARELAGAYEQYF.

This clonotype was counted many times. This sequence joins TRBV29-1 and TRBJ1-1; the D gene is possibly TRBD1 (6 bases). V lost 6 bases and J lost 6, with 14 bases in between. This CDR3 contains 12 residues. The germline V gene encodes CDR1 SQVTM and CDR2 ANQGSEA. DNA of the CDR3: TGCAGCGTGAGGCCGGGGGCCGCTGAAGCTTTCTTT. This codes for CSVRPGAAEAFF.

This clonotype has ten or more counts. V gene TRBV7-2 combines with J gene TRBJ2-7; possibly TRBD2 for D (5 bases). CDR3 length: 15 amino acids. Deletions cut 5 bases from V and 2 bases from J, with 16 bases between. Germline CDR1 is SGHTA and CDR2 is FQGNSA. The CDR3 spells CASSQESGPTYEQYF. The CDR3 region has the DNA TGTGCCAGCAGCCAAGAGAGCGGACCCACCTACGAGCAGTACTTC. The full variable domain, in which reference TRBV7-2 and TRBJ2-7 provide the parts outside the CDR3, is GAGVSQSPSNKVTEKGKDVELRCDPISGHTALYWYRQSLGQGLEFLIYFQGNSAPDKSGLPSDRFSAERTGGSVSTLTIQRTQQEDSAVYLCASSQESGPTYEQYFGPGTRLTVT.

Ten or more counts support this clonotype. The rearrangement uses TRBV7-2 and TRBJ2-7; tentative D call: TRBD1 (5 bases). Germline V CDR1 and CDR2: SGHTA, FQGNSA. V lost 1 base to trimming and J lost 0 bases, with 10 bases between them. The CDR3 runs to 15 residues. Here the CDR3 reads CASSLGRASSYEQYF. CDR3 sequence (DNA): TGTGCCAGCAGCTTAGGCAGGGCGAGCTCCTACGAGCAGTACTTC. The whole variable domain, remainder taken from reference TRBV7-2 and TRBJ2-7, is GAGVSQSPSNKVTEKGKDVELRCDPISGHTALYWYRQSLGQGLEFLIYFQGNSAPDKSGLPSDRFSAERTGGSVSTLTIQRTQQEDSAVYLCASSLGRASSYEQYFGPGTRLTVT.

This clonotype was recorded many times. The chain recombines TRBV12-3 or TRBV12-4 with TRBJ2-5, with TRBD1 matching over 8 bases. J lost 6 bases, V lost 6 bases, and 6 bases had no gene match. The CDR3 has 13 amino acids. CDR3 bases: TGTGCCAGCAGCCCCGGACAGGGTCAGACCCAGTACTTC. This codes for CASSPGQGQTQYF.

In nucleotides, the CDR3 is TGTGCCAGCAGAGCCGGGACAGGGGTCACCGGGGAGCTGTTTTTT. Translation: CASRAGTGVTGELFF. This chain connects TRBV2 to TRBJ2-2; 10 bases are shared with TRBD1. Germline V gene data show CDR1 as SNHLY and CDR2 as FYNNEI. J was trimmed by 4 bases and V by 6 bases; bases with no gene match: 5. The CDR3 extends over 15 amino acids. The variable domain in full, with the rest retrieved from reference TRBV2 and TRBJ2-2, is EPEVTQTPSHQVTQMGQEVILRCVPISNHLYFYWYRQILGQKVEFLVSFYNNEISEKSEIFDDQFSVERPDGSNFTLKIRSTKLEDSAMYFCASRAGTGVTGELFFGEGSRLTVL.

This clonotype is a singleton in its sample. Its ends do not fully match the called genes, so a read error is possible. As DNA, the CDR3 is TGTGCCAGCAGCCTCGGCAGAAACTCTGGAAACACCATGTATTTT. It is translated as CASSLGRNSGNTMYF. The chain is built from TRBV7-8 and TRBJ1-3; D call uncertain. Germline V CDR1 and CDR2: SGHVS, FQNEAQ. The CDR3 contains 15 residues.

This clonotype was recorded at least ten times. Here the CDR3 DNA reads TGTGCCAGCAGCCTAAGGGGGGCAGAGACCCAGTACTTC. Protein sequence: CASSLRGAETQYF. The rearrangement joins TRBV6-5 to TRBJ2-5; D possibly matches TRBD1 or TRBD2 (6 bases each). The CDR3 length is 13 residues. V was cut by 6 bases and J by 4 bases, with 12 bases left in between. Germline CDR1 is MNHEY and CDR2 is SVGAGI.

CDR3 in DNA: TGTGCCCAGGGCTCCACTGGGGCCAACGTCCTGACTTTC. As protein: CAQGSTGANVLTF. The V gene is TRBV11-2, the J gene TRBJ2-6, with a tentative D call TRBD1 (5 bases). Trimming left V 11 bases short and J 2 bases short, with 10 bases between. Germline values: CDR1 SGHAT, CDR2 FQNNGV. This CDR3 is built from 13 residues.

V gene TRBV15 combines with J gene TRBJ1-1; the D gene is possibly TRBD1 (6 bases). The CDR3 length is 16 residues. CDR1 and CDR2 from the germline V gene are LNHNV and YYDKDF (reference sequence). The V end was cut by 0 bases, the J end by 0 bases, with 11 bases between. CDR3 sequence (DNA): TGTGCCACCAGCAGAGATTGGGGGCCCATGAACACTGAAGCTTTCTTT. Protein sequence: CATSRDWGPMNTEAFF.